The 9 T cell receptor beta chains presented below share a single source sample, sequenced in a study of long-term antiretroviral therapy in people with HIV. A v3.0 immunoSEQ assay was performed at survey level. The assay was immunoSEQ multiplex PCR, and TCRdb's table has in-frame clones only and misses some. The sample lists about 48,000 clones, around 80% occurring once. The sample here was unsorted PBMCs, taken 0.8 years after starting antiretroviral therapy. These receptors came from a young woman with HIV.

This CDR3 is CASSLSGGANYGYTF. CDR3 in DNA: TGTGCCAGCAGCTTATCCGGGGGAGCTAACTATGGCTACACCTTC. The chain carries TRBV7-3 and TRBJ1-2, with D possibly matching TRBD1 (5 bases). Germline CDR1 reads SGHTA; CDR2 reads FQGTGA. CDR3 length: 15 amino acids. Trimming removed 2 bases at V and 0 bases at J, with 10 bases between.

V is TRBV9 and J is TRBJ2-7, with D possibly being TRBD1 or TRBD2 (5 bases each). This CDR3 comprises 14 residues. The V end lost 3 bases, the J end lost 2 bases, and 12 bases lay between the germline ends. CDR1 and CDR2 from the germline V gene are SGDLS and YYNGEE. CDR3 residues: CASSGWDGTYEQYF. The CDR3 nucleotides are TGTGCCAGCAGCGGGTGGGACGGGACCTACGAGCAGTACTTC.

V and J are TRBV27 and TRBJ2-7; D perhaps matches TRBD2 (5 bases). In germline, CDR1 is MNHEY, CDR2 SMNVEV (reference sequence). Trimming took 0 bases from V and 0 from J, leaving 6 bases between them. The CDR3 consists of 14 residues. The CDR3 DNA reads TGTGCCAGCAGTTTATCGGGAGTCTCCTACGAGCAGTACTTC. Its translation: CASSLSGVSYEQYF.

The chain is built from TRBV25-1 and TRBJ2-5; perhaps TRBD1 as D (7 bases). The germline CDR1 and CDR2 sequences are MGHDK and SYGVNS. The CDR3 has 15 residues. The germline V and J ends were trimmed by 6 bases and 1 base, with 15 bases remaining between them. CDR3 loop: CASRMNRGGQETQYF. The CDR3 DNA reads as TGTGCCAGCAGGATGAACAGGGGAGGCCAAGAGACCCAGTACTTC.

V and J are TRBV4-3 and TRBJ1-1; 9 nucleotides line up with TRBD1. The V and J ends lost 4 bases and 1 base, in that order; junction bases with no gene match: 7. The CDR3 consists of 16 residues. The V gene's germline CDR1 is LGHNA and CDR2 YSLEER. The CDR3 loop is CASSPGTGMWNTEAFF. The CDR3 DNA sequence: TGCGCCAGCAGCCCCGGGACAGGGATGTGGAACACTGAAGCTTTCTTT.

V is TRBV7-9 and J is TRBJ2-7, with D maybe TRBD1 (6 bases). The CDR3 length is 15 residues. Germline CDR1 reads SEHNR; CDR2 reads FQNEAQ (reference sequence). The V end lost 1 base, the J end lost 2 bases, and 12 bases lay between the germline ends. Here the CDR3 DNA reads TGTGCCAGCAGCTTAGTAGGGGGATTGGCCTACGAGCAGTACTTC. Translating gives CASSLVGGLAYEQYF.

This clone was detected once. The gene calls are TRBV19 and TRBJ1-4; D perhaps matches TRBD1 (6 bases). The CDR3 is 15 amino acids. Germline V gives CDR1 LNHDA, CDR2 SQIVND (reference sequence). The V gene lost 4 bases and the J gene lost 0 bases, with 9 bases spanning the gap. The DNA of the CDR3 is TGTGCCAGTAGTACGAGGACAGCAACTAATGAAAAACTGTTTTTT. Amino acid sequence: CASSTRTATNEKLFF.

The chain couples TRBV27 to TRBJ2-4, with 7 bases matching TRBD2. The trim removed 2 bases at V and 10 bases at J, leaving 8 bases unmatched. Germline V gene sequence: CDR1 MNHEY, CDR2 SMNVEV (reference sequence). The CDR3 loop spans 14 amino acids. The CDR3 bases are TGTGCCAGCAGTTTAGCGGGAGTAGACGGTATTCAGTACTTC. This translates into CASSLAGVDGIQYF.

By sample fraction, this clone is medium-sized. The CDR3 is CASSLDRAGGRYF. CDR3 bases: TGTGCCAGCAGCTTGGACAGGGCGGGAGGAAGGTACTTC. The gene calls are TRBV7-9 and TRBJ2-7; D is perhaps TRBD1 or TRBD2 (8 bases each). The CDR3 has 13 residues. Germline-derived CDR1 and CDR2 are SEHNR and FQNEAQ (reference sequence). V was clipped by 3 bases and J by 12 bases, with 18 bases between them.